Below are 27 T cell receptor beta chains sequenced from a single sample in a study of regulatory T cells in long-lasting Graves disease. Sequencing libraries for TCR beta were prepared with iRepertoire HTBI primers and Arm-PCR of CDR3 regions. TCRdb reprocessed the multiplex PCR reads with MiXCR, giving one entry per CDR3 protein. The table has about 290,000 distinct CDR3 sequences, roughly a fifth seen once; the top ten hold more than 55%. The time point denotes: persistent/refractory GD, antithyroid drugs over 5 years with positive TRAb. PBMC-extracted RNA yielded the TCR library. The sequences come from peripheral blood mononuclear cells (PBMCs), collected when the disease was refractory, from a patient treated with antithyroid drugs. The receptors were sampled from a female donor with Graves disease.

About this clonotype itself: This likely traces to a read error, being one base from a far larger clone. The CDR3 protein is CASSSGNYEQYF. For the CDR3, the DNA is TGTGCCAGCAGCTCAGGCAACTACGAGCAGTACTTC. The rearrangement links TRBV13 to TRBJ2-7; D call uncertain. Trimming removed 4 bases from V and 3 bases from J, with 7 bases in between. The CDR3 is 12 residues long. Germline loops: CDR1 PRHDT, CDR2 FYEKMQ (reference sequence).

This clonotype was counted ten times or more. The gene calls are TRBV28 and TRBJ2-7; a weak D match, TRBD2 (6 bases). The V gene's germline CDR1 is MDHEN and CDR2 SYDVKM. Between the trimmed V and J ends, which lost 10 bases and 1 base, there was a span of 20 bases. The CDR3 consists of 15 residues. The CDR3 sequence: CAIRKAGTPSYEQYF. The CDR3 DNA is TGTGCCATCAGAAAAGCCGGGACTCCTTCCTACGAGCAGTACTTC.

The V call is TRBV7-9, the J call TRBJ2-5, with a tentative D call TRBD2 (6 bases). The CDR3 is made up of 12 amino acids. V was shortened by 8 bases and J by 3 bases, with 10 bases between the two germline ends. From germline, CDR1 is SEHNR and CDR2 FQNEAQ (reference sequence). The CDR3 region is CASRTTEETQYF. In DNA, the CDR3 is TGTGCCAGCCGGACTACCGAAGAGACCCAGTACTTC.

The CDR3 DNA is TGTGCCTGGAGGGACCCGGGACAAGGCACCGGGGAGCTGTTTTTT. Protein product: CAWRDPGQGTGELFF. The J gene is TRBJ2-2, the V gene TRBV30; TRBD1 is a possible D gene (6 bases). The CDR3 has 15 amino acids. Germline CDR1 GTSNPN, CDR2 SVGIG (reference sequence). V was pared by 3 bases and J by 4 bases, with 15 bases between. The variable domain in full, with the rest retrieved from reference TRBV30 and TRBJ2-2, is SQTIHQWPATLVQPVGSPLSLECTVEGTSNPNLYWYRQAAGRGLQLLFYSVGIGQISSEVPQNLSASRPQDRQFILSSKKLLLSDSGFYLCAWRDPGQGTGELFFGEGSRLTVL.

This clonotype was found a few times. The chain has TRBV5-1 and TRBJ1-2; TRBD1 is a possible D gene (6 bases). With 0 bases removed from V and 4 bases from J, the gap between germline ends came to 16 bases. CDR3 length equals 16 residues. Per the germline V gene, CDR1 is SGHRS and CDR2 is YFSETQ. The CDR3, as DNA: TGCGCCAGCAGCTTGGAAGGGGGTCAACCAACCTATGGCTACACCTTC. Amino acid sequence: CASSLEGGQPTYGYTF.

This chain connects TRBV5-1 to TRBJ2-1; a possible D gene is TRBD2 (5 bases). V was pared by 7 bases and J by 0 bases, with 14 bases between. This CDR3 region has 15 residues. Germline CDR1 and CDR2: SGHRS and YFSETQ. CDR3 residues: CASHRPGGSYNEQFF. CDR3 nucleotides: TGCGCCAGCCATCGACCAGGAGGCTCCTACAATGAGCAGTTCTTC.

This clonotype was counted only a few times. The CDR3 here is CSAKSPSSSTDTQYF. The CDR3 DNA reads as TGCAGTGCTAAGTCGCCATCTTCTAGCACAGATACGCAGTATTTT. V and J are TRBV20-1 and TRBJ2-3, with D unclear. The CDR3 length is 15 residues. The germline V gene has CDR1 DFQATT and CDR2 SNEGSKA (reference sequence). V was cut by 4 bases and J by 0 bases, with 14 bases left in between.

The CDR3 reads CASSLGVSGANVLTF. The DNA of the CDR3 is TGCGCCAGCAGCCTAGGGGTATCTGGGGCCAACGTCCTGACTTTC. The chain employs TRBV5-1 and TRBJ2-6; possibly TRBD1 for D (5 bases). The CDR3 runs to 15 residues. Trimming took 4 bases from V and 1 from J, leaving 9 bases between them. Germline CDR1 and CDR2: SGHRS and YFSETQ.

The chain carries TRBV28 and TRBJ2-2, with no clear D. This CDR3 comprises 13 residues. Trimming cost V 6 bases and J 5 bases, with 10 bases left between them. The germline CDR1 and CDR2 sequences are MDHEN and SYDVKM. This CDR3 reads CASRGGWTGELFF. In DNA, the CDR3 is TGTGCCAGCAGGGGTGGGTGGACCGGGGAGCTGTTTTTT.

The chain employs TRBV24-1 and TRBJ1-5; possibly TRBD1 for D (5 bases). Germline V gene data show CDR1 as KGHDR and CDR2 as SFDVKD. The CDR3 is made up of 15 amino acids. Trimming removed 4 bases from V and 5 bases from J, with 14 bases in between. CDR3 loop: CATSDPRTPDQPQHF. Written as DNA, the CDR3 is TGTGCCACCAGTGACCCCCGGACACCCGATCAGCCCCAGCATTTT.

In this sample, this clonotype turned up a few times. The chain uses TRBV20-1 and TRBJ2-7; unclear D gene. Trimming took off 3 bases at V and 2 bases at J, with 11 bases between the two ends. This CDR3 spans 13 amino acids. Germline CDR1 reads DFQATT; CDR2 reads SNEGSKA (reference sequence). The CDR3 loop reads CSARETRTYEQYF. The DNA of the CDR3 is TGCAGTGCTAGGGAGACAAGAACCTACGAGCAGTACTTC.

The chain links TRBV5-1 to TRBJ2-2; the D call may be TRBD1 or TRBD2 (6 bases each). There are 14 residues in the CDR3. The germline V gene has CDR1 SGHRS and CDR2 YFSETQ. V gave up 5 bases and J gave up 0 bases, with 8 bases separating them. This chain's CDR3 is CASRRDTNTGELFF. The DNA of the CDR3 is TGCGCCAGCAGGCGGGACACGAACACCGGGGAGCTGTTTTTT.

In its sample, this clonotype was seen many times. V is TRBV20-1 and J is TRBJ1-2; tentative D call: TRBD1 (6 bases). Germline V gene sequence: CDR1 DFQATT, CDR2 SNEGSKA (reference sequence). The CDR3 spans 14 residues. The ends were cut back, 3 bases at V and 2 bases at J, with 13 bases in the middle. The CDR3 reads CSASKTGSNYGYTF. In DNA form, the CDR3 reads TGCAGTGCTAGTAAAACAGGGTCAAACTATGGCTACACCTTC.

As regards this clonotype: The junction differs from germline at one of its ends, possibly a read error. This rearrangement joins TRBV20-1 to TRBJ1-5; D possibly corresponds to TRBD1 (6 bases). Germline loops: CDR1 DFQATT, CDR2 SNEGSKA (reference sequence). The CDR3 contains 15 residues. The CDR3 reads CSTTRTAYSIQPQHF. The CDR3 nucleotides are TGCAGTACTACTCGGACAGCATATAGCATTCAGCCCCAGCATTTT.

This clonotype was seen at least ten times. The genes are TRBV12-3 or TRBV12-4 and TRBJ2-7; TRBD2 aligns across 10 bases. The length of the CDR3 is 16 residues. V was pared by 4 bases and J by 1 base, with 7 bases of the junction left unmatched. This CDR3 reads CASSSGSGRASYEQYF. CDR3 bases: TGTGCCAGCAGTTCGGGGAGCGGGAGGGCTTCCTACGAGCAGTACTTC.

The rearrangement uses TRBV6-1 and TRBJ1-1, with 7 bases lining up with TRBD1. The CDR3 is 15 residues long. Germline V gene lookup returns CDR1 MNHNS and CDR2 SASEGT. V trimming: 3 bases; J trimming: 1 base; junction bases outside the gene matches: 5. CDR3 bases: TGTGCCAGCAGTGAGGAGGGACAGCCGAACACTGAAGCTTTCTTT. Protein sequence: CASSEEGQPNTEAFF.

This clonotype was picked up a small number of times. This sequence joins TRBV20-1 and TRBJ2-4, with a weak D call TRBD1 (5 bases). V lost 6 bases and J 12 bases, leaving 15 bases between the germline ends. This CDR3 has 11 residues. Germline V gene data show CDR1 as DFQATT and CDR2 as SNEGSKA (reference sequence). The CDR3 sequence is CSANRQGAQYF. The CDR3 coding sequence is TGCAGTGCCAACCGGCAGGGCGCTCAGTACTTC.

At least ten counts were recorded for this clonotype. The CDR3 region has the DNA TGTGCCAGCAGTTACCTCAGGAGCACCTACGAGCAGTACTTC. Translating gives CASSYLRSTYEQYF. The rearrangement uses TRBV2 and TRBJ2-7; D is uncertain. CDR1 is SNHLY, CDR2 FYNNEI, per germline. The CDR3 extends over 14 amino acids. The V end lost 5 bases, the J end lost 2 bases, and 13 bases lay between the germline ends.

This clonotype was found many times. This chain uses TRBV12-3 or TRBV12-4 with TRBJ2-5, with D perhaps given as TRBD1 or TRBD2 (6 bases each). Deletions cut 3 bases from V and 7 bases from J, with 15 bases between. CDR3 length: 14 amino acids. The CDR3 loop reads CASSFPAEGGTQYF. The DNA for the CDR3 is TGTGCCAGCAGTTTCCCAGCGGAGGGGGGGACCCAGTACTTC.

A note on this clonotype: One end of the junction fails to match germline, which may point to a read error. V gene TRBV7-7 combines with J gene TRBJ2-5; 11 nucleotides match TRBD2. This CDR3 is 18 amino acids long. CDR1 is SSHAT and CDR2 is FNYEAQ in the germline V gene (reference sequence). The chain's CDR3 is CASSLVGTSGSSQETQYF. The CDR3 nucleotides read TGTGCTAGCAGCTTAGTCGGGACTAGCGGTTCATCCCAAGAGACCCAGTACTTC.

The chain links TRBV11-2 to TRBJ1-4; D perhaps matches TRBD1 (6 bases). Trimming cost V 1 base and J 5 bases, with 8 bases left between them. CDR3 length equals 14 residues. Germline V lookup: CDR1 SGHAT, CDR2 FQNNGV. CDR3: CASSLGDTNEKLFF. CDR3 coding DNA: TGTGCCAGCAGCTTAGGGGACACCAATGAAAAACTGTTTTTT.

V gene TRBV19 combines with J gene TRBJ1-4; D ambiguous. V was trimmed by 7 bases and J by 5 bases, leaving 11 bases between them. The germline V gene encodes CDR1 LNHDA and CDR2 SQIVND (reference sequence). The CDR3 runs 13 residues. This CDR3 reads CASKLTRNEKLFF. The CDR3 region has the DNA TGTGCCAGTAAGTTGACACGGAATGAAAAACTGTTTTTT.

This clonotype showed up many times. This sequence joins TRBV28 and TRBJ2-5; weak D call: TRBD2 (5 bases). The CDR3 is made up of 16 amino acids. Trimming removed 2 bases from V and 1 base from J, with 14 bases in between. Germline-derived CDR1 and CDR2 are MDHEN and SYDVKM. The CDR3 sequence is CASSLPLTRIQETQYF. The DNA of the CDR3 is TGTGCCAGCAGTTTACCTCTAACTAGAATCCAAGAGACCCAGTACTTC.

Ten or more counts support this clonotype. The V call is TRBV28, the J call TRBJ1-6; D unclear. Germline V gives CDR1 MDHEN, CDR2 SYDVKM. The CDR3 runs to 16 residues. The V end was cut by 0 bases, the J end by 7 bases, with 13 bases between. The CDR3 region is CASSLWGPSTNSPLHF. Here the CDR3 DNA reads TGTGCCAGCAGTTTATGGGGCCCCTCTACCAATTCACCCCTCCACTTT.

This clonotype was picked up a small number of times. The CDR3 protein is CASSFSGGPAEQYF. The CDR3 DNA is TGTGCCAGCAGTTTCAGCGGGGGACCCGCGGAGCAGTACTTC. The chain is built from TRBV6-9 and TRBJ2-7; TRBD2 matches at 8 bases. The CDR3 sequence is 14 residues long. Per the germline V gene, CDR1 is MNHGY and CDR2 is SVAAGI. V lost 4 bases, J lost 7 bases, and 9 bases stayed unmatched.

A note on this clonotype: Its ends do not fully match the called genes, so a read error is possible. The chain carries TRBV7-9 and TRBJ2-5, with D unresolved. The CDR3 is made up of 15 amino acids. Germline loops: CDR1 SEHNR, CDR2 FQNEAQ (reference sequence). CDR3 loop: CASSLARKEQESQYF. The CDR3 DNA follows: TGTGCCAGCAGCTTAGCGCGTAAGGAACAAGAGTCCCAGTACTTC.

This clonotype was recorded many times. The V call is TRBV24-1, the J call TRBJ2-7; 7 bases align to TRBD1. Germline assignment: CDR1 KGHDR and CDR2 SFDVKD. Trimming removed 5 bases from V and 4 bases from J; junction bases left unmatched: 7. There are 14 residues in the CDR3. The CDR3 spells CATSGRDSEYEQYF. DNA for the CDR3: TGTGCCACCAGTGGCCGGGACAGCGAATACGAGCAGTACTTC.